This T cell receptor beta chain was captured by sequencing in a study of T cells in Graves' hyperthyroidism and ophthalmopathy (dated by TCRdb to between 2018 and 2021). Notes on the research overall: TCR V-J signatures able to tell the groups apart were searched for in a discovery cohort of around 95 patients, of whom roughly 42 had Graves' ophthalmopathy and around 56 had stable Graves' hyperthyroidism. TCR Vbeta CDR3 sequencing of 140 or so peripheral blood samples (43 ophthalmopathy, 75 hyperthyroidism and approximately 17 progressor patients) is reported in the paper. In more than 5 Graves' hyperthyroidism patients, the study also compared T-cell repertoires from thyroid tissue with T-cell repertoires from blood. Whether ophthalmopathy could be predicted prospectively was tested in an independent validation cohort made up of roughly 20 hyperthyroidism patients plus 17 patients who later progressed to ophthalmopathy. Once sampling was done, hyperthyroidism patients were given methimazole at a starting dose of 30 mg daily, whereas ophthalmopathy patients were given high-dose intravenous methylprednisolone. The 75 to 100 discovery patients were divided at random into training and test sets in a 7:3 ratio. General findings and caveats noted by the study authors: No statistical method was used to fix the sample size in advance, and group allocation was not hidden from the investigators. In validation, the model predicted progression to ophthalmopathy with approximately 71% sensitivity and approximately 78% specificity, a median of about six months before onset. Most expanded thyroid clonotypes (frequency above 0.001) were also found in blood, which suggests that blood repertoires may mirror thyroid immune responses. A 13 V-J signature model separated ophthalmopathy from stable hyperthyroidism, with roughly 88% sensitivity and just under 84% specificity in cross-validation and 80%/75% in testing.

TCR beta CDR3 regions were amplified from RNA transcripts. A first-round RT-PCR of the TCR CDR3 used the HTBI primer set with the Qiagen OneStep RT-PCR kit. The libraries were constructed in a second round of multiplex PCR and then size-selected and purified. Libraries were sequenced paired-end with 100 bp reads on an Illumina HiSeq2000. The study's own analysis went as follows. Raw data were processed with SOAPnuke, discarding reads with adapters, uncalled bases, mean Phred below 15, or no exact constant-primer or identifier match. COPE v1.2.5 was used to merge the high-quality paired reads, and each unique nucleotide sequence was defined as a clonotype. MiTCR v1.1 was used to align the clonotypes against IMGT TRBV, TRBD and TRBJ reference segments. The analysis was restricted to V-J combinations with a frequency above 0.0001, which together covered roughly 99% of the repertoires. A TCS score was defined as the ratio of F50 (clonal expansion) to E x V (chaos), with BLOSUM62-based TCRdist applied between CDR3 peptides within each V-J. Welch's t-statistics and random forest reduced 500 to 550 V-J features to some 14, which were used in a naive Bayes classifier (R e1071). The similarity between thyroid and blood repertoires was quantified using the Morisita-Horn index. TCRdb reran the public reads through fastp at Q25 and MiXCR, keeping productive beta chains. Rows are unified per CDR3 protein, each entry keeping the most common DNA and genes. For this entry, the V and J calls and clone size follow TCRdb and not the study's own pipeline. The table for this sample lists 480,000 or so distinct CDR3 sequences; 40% to 50% of them were counted only once. Together, the top ten hold around 47% of the sample.

V is clipped by 4 bases and J by 4 bases, and the sequence between their germline boundaries is 13 bases long. CDR1 and CDR2 are read off the germline V gene as SQVTM and ANQGSEA. From its cysteine to its phenylalanine, the CDR3 spans 13 amino acids. Just the 39-base CDR3 DNA is kept, in frame starting at base 1. Of note for this clonotype: Its recognized antigen is unknown. No qualities accompany the bases; no much larger clone lies one base away.

The study excluded patients with uncontrolled infections, other autoimmune diseases, pregnancy or lactation. Diagnoses were based on clinical symptoms, serum thyroxine and TRAb, thyroid ultrasound and orbital computed tomography. Total RNA was extracted using Trizol reagent, and RNA quality was assessed on an Agilent 2100 Bioanalyzer. Input material: peripheral blood or thyroid tissue (not recorded which). The rearranged segments are TRBV29-1 and TRBJ2-5, with TRBD1 perhaps the D gene, on 7 matching bases. The receptor's source is an adult woman with Graves' disease, either hyperthyroidism or ophthalmopathy (not recorded which). The CDR3 protein sequence reads: CSVAGQGGETQYF. The DNA sequence is TGCAGCGTTGCAGGCCAGGGGGGAGAGACCCAGTACTTC.